Below, one T cell receptor (beta chain) is given with its context. Original analysis: Reference gene primer amplification gave estimated nucleated cell counts. Using immunoSEQ multiplex PCR, the repertoire was profiled, and TCRdb retains in-frame clones only, with some absent. D and trimming were read from the DNA, whereas the V and J calls and clone size are those reported in that table. The sample consists of 95,000 to 110,000 clones, approximately 91% of them appearing once. The data were obtained in a study of blood T cell repertoires in COVID-19. Overall study context: The United States, Italy and Spain provided the acute and convalescent COVID-19 samples. Sample material is recorded as cDNA or gDNA derived from T cells, B-cell-depleted T cells, or PBMCs.

Trimming left V 4 bases short and J 2 bases short, with 11 bases between. Germline V CDR1 and CDR2: SQVTM, ANQGSEA. The CDR3 spans 13 residues. The clonotype originates from a human donor in a cohort sampled during active COVID-19. Sequencing used peripheral blood. The chain recombines TRBV29-1 with TRBJ1-1; no clear D gene. The CDR3 sequence is CSVGAGRNTEAFF. The CDR3 DNA sequence: TGCAGCGTTGGGGCAGGAAGAAACACTGAAGCTTTCTTT. Together with reference TRBV29-1 and TRBJ1-1, the CDR3 gives the full variable domain: SAVISQKPSRDICQRGTSLTIQCQVDSQVTMMFWYRQQPGQSLTLIATANQGSEATYESGFVIDKFPISRPNLTFSTLTVSNMSPEDSSIYLCSVGAGRNTEAFFGQGTRLTVV.